The 7 T cell receptor beta chains below all came from one sample that was sequenced in a study of blood T cell repertoires in COVID-19. Data came from immunoSEQ multiplex PCR; TCRdb stores just in-frame clones and leaves some out. The sample shows around 70,000 clones, around 78% of them seen only once. What was sequenced was peripheral blood. Source of these receptors: a human donor in a cohort sampled during active COVID-19.

The chain recombines TRBV28 with TRBJ1-2, with 8 nucleotides matching TRBD1. The CDR3 totals 13 residues. Germline trimming cut 6 bases from V and 2 bases from J; bases unmatched to any gene: 2. Per the germline V gene, CDR1 is MDHEN and CDR2 is SYDVKM. For the CDR3, the DNA is TGTGCCAGCAGAGCAGGGGGCAACTATGGCTACACCTTC. Its protein is CASRAGGNYGYTF.

The V call is TRBV18, the J call TRBJ1-1; TRBD1 agrees at 7 bases. Looked up from germline, CDR1 is KGHSH and CDR2 is LQKENI. After removal of 6 bases from V and 3 bases from J, the junction contained 4 bases not matched to a gene. The CDR3 spans 13 residues. The CDR3 region is CASSQTGDTEAFF. CDR3 DNA: TGTGCCAGCTCTCAAACAGGGGACACTGAAGCTTTCTTT.

V is TRBV10-2 and J is TRBJ2-5, with 9 bases identical to TRBD1. Per the germline V gene, CDR1 is WSHSY and CDR2 is SAAADI. J lost 2 bases, V lost 2 bases, and 6 bases had no gene match. CDR3 size: 16 residues. CDR3 nucleotide sequence: TGCGCCAGCAGTGAGGCAAACAGGGGGCAACAAGAGACCCAGTACTTC. Protein: CASSEANRGQQETQYF.

The V call is TRBV5-5, the J call TRBJ2-1, with TRBD2 matching over 7 bases. With V trimmed by 1 base and J by 1 base, 2 bases remained unmatched. The germline gives CDR1 SGHKS, CDR2 YYEKEE (reference sequence). This CDR3 comprises 15 residues. The CDR3 DNA reads as TGTGCCAGCAGCTTGCCAGCGGGATCCTACAATGAGCAGTTCTTC. Encoded protein: CASSLPAGSYNEQFF.

This chain uses TRBV10-1 with TRBJ2-1; 12 bases align to TRBD2. The germline V gene has CDR1 WNHNN and CDR2 SYGVQD (reference sequence). The CDR3 consists of 17 residues. Trimming removed 0 bases from V and 4 bases from J; junction bases left unmatched: 4. The CDR3 DNA sequence: TGCGCCAGCAGTGAGTCTCTAGCGGGAGGGCGATACAATGAGCAGTTCTTC. This gives the protein CASSESLAGGRYNEQFF.

The rearrangement joins TRBV5-1 to TRBJ2-3, with TRBD1 matching over 9 bases. Per the germline V gene, CDR1 is SGHRS and CDR2 is YFSETQ. This CDR3 has 14 residues. With 3 bases clipped from V and 5 bases from J, the junction kept 4 bases outside the gene matches. The CDR3 here is CASSSDRGGDTQYF. Here the CDR3 DNA reads TGCGCCAGCAGCTCGGACAGGGGCGGAGATACGCAGTATTTT.

V gene TRBV6-2 or TRBV6-3 combines with J gene TRBJ2-1; unclear D gene. The CDR3 has 13 amino acids. Germline V gene lookup returns CDR1 MNHEY and CDR2 SVGEGT. Trimming cost V 4 bases and J 9 bases, with 13 bases left between them. The CDR3 protein is CASSSGNTGEQFF. Written as DNA, the CDR3 is TGTGCCAGCAGTTCCGGCAATACGGGTGAGCAGTTCTTC.